Listed below are T cell receptor beta chains from one sample, sequenced in a study of T cell repertoires in urothelial bladder cancer. Clones were sequenced by immunoSEQ multiplex PCR, and TCRdb holds only the in-frame ones, with some missing. Among 8,500 to 13,000 clones listed, about two thirds were seen once. The sequencing input was tumor-infiltrating cells from bladder cancer. These receptors originate from a human donor with a benign inflammatory bladder lesion. Each CDR3 is given with its conserved first and last residue. The D gene is left open where the match is weak. The size entry is marked missing in some rows and otherwise reads once, few, many or a size class.

>TRBJ2-5|TRBV5-1|NA|NA
TGCGCCAGCAGCCCCGGGACCCAAGAGACCCAGTACTTC
CASSPGTQETQYF
>TRBJ1-5|TRBV10-3|NA|NA
TGTGCCATCAGTGTGGGCAGGGGAAGCAATCAGCCCCAGCATTTT
CAISVGRGSNQPQHF
>TRBJ1-3|TRBV9|TRBD1|NA
TGTGCCAGCAGCGTCGGACAGGTTCCCTCCGGAAACACCATATATTTT
CASSVGQVPSGNTIYF
>TRBJ2-6|TRBV7-3|NA|few
TGTGCCAGCAGCTTAATGTCGAGGGCGGGAGGGGCCAACGTCCTGACTTTC
CASSLMSRAGGANVLTF
>TRBJ1-3|TRBV7-9|NA|NA
TGTGCCAGCAGCCCAAGACGGCACTCTGGAAACACCATATATTTT
CASSPRRHSGNTIYF
>TRBJ2-1|TRBV5-1|NA|once
TGCGCCAGCAGCCAATCGACTCCGCTCTCGGGTGAGCAGTTCTTC
CASSQSTPLSGEQFF
>TRBJ2-7|TRBV18|NA|NA
TGTGCCAGCTCACCCGGGACGGCGTCCTACGAGCAGTACTTC
CASSPGTASYEQYF
>TRBJ1-5|TRBV15|NA|NA
TGTGCCACCAGCTTGGACAAGGGTAACAATCAGCCCCAGCATTTT
CATSLDKGNNQPQHF
>TRBJ1-1|TRBV19|TRBD1|NA
TGTGCCAGTAGTATAAAGGGACAGCTTTCGATCACTGAAGCTTTCTTT
CASSIKGQLSITEAFF
>TRBJ1-1|TRBV5-1|TRBD1|few
TGCGCCAGCAGCAGGGGACAGGGGGAAACTGAAGCTTTCTTT
CASSRGQGETEAFF
>TRBJ1-5|TRBV7-8|NA|few
TGTGCCAGCAGCTTAGAGAGGCAGCCCCAGCATTTT
CASSLERQPQHF
>TRBJ2-3|TRBV5-1|NA|few
TGCGCCAGCAGCTTGAACGGGCAGTCTAGCACAGATACGCAGTATTTT
CASSLNGQSSTDTQYF
>TRBJ1-1|TRBV28|NA|NA
TGTGCCAGCAGGGAGCCAGTGACTCCTGAAGCTTTCTTT
CASREPVTPEAFF
>TRBJ1-2|TRBV7-9|NA|NA
TGTGCCAGCAGCCCCAGCGGGATGACTAACTATGGCTACACCTTC
CASSPSGMTNYGYTF
>TRBJ2-3|TRBV9|TRBD2|NA
TGTGCCAGCAGCCTAGCGGGGTTCACAGATACGCAGTATTTT
CASSLAGFTDTQYF
>TRBJ2-7|TRBV19|TRBD1|few
TGTGCCAGTAGCGACCCCGGGACAGGGGATTTCGAGCAGTACTTC
CASSDPGTGDFEQYF
>TRBJ2-7|TRBV11-2|TRBD1|few
TGTGCCAGCAGCCCGTGGGACAGCTCCTACGAGCAGTACTTC
CASSPWDSSYEQYF
>TRBJ2-3|TRBV30|NA|NA
TGTGCCTTACGCGGAGGGTACACAGATACGCAGTATTTT
CALRGGYTDTQYF
>TRBJ2-5|TRBV10-3|NA|NA
TGTGCCACCACTAACAGGGGAGGGGTACAAGAGACCCAGTACTTC
CATTNRGGVQETQYF
>TRBJ1-2|TRBV2|TRBD1|NA
TGTGCCAGCAGCCAAAAAACTAGGACAGGCTATGGCTACACCTTC
CASSQKTRTGYGYTF
>TRBJ2-1|TRBV9|NA|NA
TGTGCCAGCAGCGTAGGAGGGGGGATAGAGAATGAGCAGTTCTTC
CASSVGGGIENEQFF
>TRBJ1-2|TRBV15|NA|NA
TGTGCCACCAGCACTTCAATTTTTTCCTATGGCTACACCTTC
CATSTSIFSYGYTF
>TRBJ1-5|TRBV19|NA|medium-sized
TGTGCCAGTAGTAGACAGGACAATCAGCCCCAGCATTTT
CASSRQDNQPQHF
>TRBJ1-5|TRBV7-9|NA|NA
TGTGCCAGCCGGGGTAGTTACAATCAGCCCCAGCATTTT
CASRGSYNQPQHF
>TRBJ2-3|TRBV27|NA|NA
TGTGCCAGCCGATTTTCTGACAGCACAGATACGCAGTATTTT
CASRFSDSTDTQYF
>TRBJ1-6|TRBV2|NA|NA
TGTGCCAGCAGTGTTCATGGGAGAAAGGGCAATTCACCCCTCCACTTT
CASSVHGRKGNSPLHF
>TRBJ2-5|TRBV11-3|NA|NA
TGTGCCAGCAGCTTAGGGGAGACCCAGTACTTC
CASSLGETQYF
>TRBJ1-1|TRBV18|TRBD1|NA
TGTGCCAGCTCACCTCCGGGACAGAGAAACACTGAAGCTTTCTTT
CASSPPGQRNTEAFF
>TRBJ1-2|TRBV6-5|TRBD1|NA
TGTGCCAGCAGTTACTCGGGGACAGGGGGCGCTGGCTACACCTTC
CASSYSGTGGAGYTF
>TRBJ2-7|TRBV9|NA|NA
TGTGCCAGCAGCGTAGGGGCGGGGCCGGGGGCCTACGAGCAGTACTTC
CASSVGAGPGAYEQYF
>TRBJ2-2|TRBV19|NA|NA
TGTGCCAGTAACCTCGGGGGCGTACTCGCGAACACCGGGGAGCTGTTTTTT
CASNLGGVLANTGELFF
>TRBJ2-7|TRBV10-1|TRBD1|NA
TGCGCCAGCAGTCCCGGGACAGGGAATTTCTACGAGCAGTACTTC
CASSPGTGNFYEQYF
>TRBJ2-3|TRBV4-1|NA|NA
TGCGCCAGCAGCCAGGTCCTGGATACGCAGTATTTT
CASSQVLDTQYF
>TRBJ2-2|TRBV10-1|NA|NA
TGCGCCAGCAGTGATCAGGGTTGGAACACCGGGGAGCTGTTTTTT
CASSDQGWNTGELFF
>TRBJ1-3|TRBV7-6|NA|NA
TGTGCCAGCAGCTTAAAGGGAGGCTCTGGAAACACCATATATTTT
CASSLKGGSGNTIYF
>TRBJ1-4|TRBV6-5|NA|once
TGTGCCAGCAGACGCCTCCAGGAAAAACTGTTTTTT
CASRRLQEKLFF
>TRBJ2-3|TRBV30|NA|few
TGTGCCTGGAGTGTACGCGCATGGGATACGCAGTATTTT
CAWSVRAWDTQYF
>TRBJ2-2|TRBV5-1|TRBD1|few
TGCGCCAGCAGCTTGGGCAGTTGGACAGGGGGAACCGGGGAGCTGTTTTTT
CASSLGSWTGGTGELFF
>TRBJ2-3|TRBV14|TRBD2|NA
TGTGCCAGCAGCCCCTCCCCCGGACTAGGAAGCTTTACGGATACGCAGTATTTT
CASSPSPGLGSFTDTQYF
>TRBJ2-1|TRBV27|NA|few
TGTGCCAGCAGTTTGGGGGTCGCCTCCTACAATGAGCAGTTCTTC
CASSLGVASYNEQFF
>TRBJ1-3|TRBV10-2|NA|few
TGCGCCAGCAGTGAGTCCGGGAACACCATATATTTT
CASSESGNTIYF
>TRBJ2-5|TRBV7-9|NA|NA
TGTGCCAGCAGAATGGCAGGGTTGGGAGAGACCCAGTACTTC
CASRMAGLGETQYF
>TRBJ2-5|TRBV7-7|NA|few
TGTGCCAGCACCCGACTCGGACCTCAAGAGACCCAGTACTTC
CASTRLGPQETQYF
>TRBJ2-2|TRBV11-2|TRBD1|NA
TGTGCCAGCAGCCAAGGGACAGGGTTGACCGGGGAGCTGTTTTTT
CASSQGTGLTGELFF
>TRBJ1-3|TRBV27|TRBD1|NA
TGTGCCAGCATAAGGACAGGGAGGTCCTCTGGAAACACCATATATTTT
CASIRTGRSSGNTIYF
>TRBJ1-5|TRBV21-1|NA|few
TGTGCCAGCAGCAAAGACCGCAGGGGGTGCAATCAGCCCCAGCATTTT
CASSKDRRGCNQPQHF
>TRBJ1-5|TRBV11-2|NA|few
TGTGCCAGCAGCTTGAGTAGCAATCAGCCCCAGCATTTT
CASSLSSNQPQHF
>TRBJ1-3|TRBV6-1|NA|NA
TGTGCCAGCGGGACCCCGAGCTCTGGAAACACCATATATTTT
CASGTPSSGNTIYF
>TRBJ1-1|TRBV6-5|NA|medium-sized
TGTGCCAGCAGTTACTCGCGGGCTTTGAACACTGAAGCTTTCTTT
CASSYSRALNTEAFF
>TRBJ2-1|TRBV10-3|TRBD1|NA
TGTGCCATCAGTGAGAGTGGACAGGCTAGGGATGAGCAGTTCTTC
CAISESGQARDEQFF
>TRBJ1-1|TRBV10-3|TRBD1|NA
TGTGCCATCAGTGGGCAGGGGGTGAACACTGAAGCTTTCTTT
CAISGQGVNTEAFF
>TRBJ2-2|TRBV6-6|TRBD2|NA
TGTGCCAGCATGGTCCAGCGGGGTAGGAACACCGGGGAGCTGTTTTTT
CASMVQRGRNTGELFF
>TRBJ2-5|TRBV7-3|TRBD2|few
TGTGCCAGCAGCTCGACTAGCGGTACCGAGGGGGAGACCCAGTACTTC
CASSSTSGTEGETQYF
>TRBJ2-3|TRBV5-1|TRBD2|NA
TGCGCCAGCAGCTTGGAAAGCGGGGGGGCCATTGAAAATTCGTATTTT
CASSLESGGAIENSYF
>TRBJ2-7|TRBV6-1|NA|NA
TGTGCCAGCAGTGAAAGGAGAGATTTGAGCCGGAGGTCCTACGAGCAGTACTTC
CASSERRDLSRRSYEQYF